Presented here are 24 T cell receptor beta chains from one specimen sequenced in a study of cytomegalovirus exposure and HLA in healthy donors. Here immunoSEQ multiplex PCR was the method, and the copy in TCRdb shows in-frame clones only, minus some. The sample holds some 140,000 clones, approximately 86% seen once. The sample comprised PBMCs. These receptor sequences come from a man younger than 30 in good health and CMV-seropositive.

The gene calls are TRBV7-6 and TRBJ2-7; tentatively, D is TRBD2 (5 bases). Germline CDR1 and CDR2: SGHVS and FNYEAQ. This CDR3 is built from 13 residues. Trimming removed 5 bases from V and 2 bases from J, with 10 bases in between. DNA for the CDR3: TGTGCCAGCAGCCCCACCGGGACCTACGAGCAGTACTTC. Translation: CASSPTGTYEQYF. Supplemented by reference TRBV7-6 and TRBJ2-7, the full variable domain reads GAGVSQSPRYKVTKRGQDVALRCDPISGHVSLYWYRQALGQGPEFLTYFNYEAQQDKSGLPNDRFSAERPEGSISTLTIQRTEQRDSAMYRCASSPTGTYEQYFGPGTRLTVT.

This chain connects TRBV11-2 to TRBJ1-2; tentative D call: TRBD1 (5 bases). The germline V and J ends were trimmed by 1 base and 4 bases, with 10 bases remaining between them. Germline-derived CDR1 and CDR2 are SGHAT and FQNNGV. The CDR3 covers 14 residues. This CDR3 reads CASSLGTGGYGYTF. CDR3 sequence (DNA): TGTGCCAGCAGCTTAGGGACCGGGGGCTATGGCTACACCTTC. Full variable domain (outside the CDR3, taken from reference TRBV11-2 and TRBJ1-2): EAGVAQSPRYKIIEKRQSVAFWCNPISGHATLYWYQQILGQGPKLLIQFQNNGVVDDSQLPKDRFSAERLKGVDSTLKIQPAKLEDSAVYLCASSLGTGGYGYTFGSGTRLTVV.

The chain employs TRBV9 and TRBJ2-7, with TRBD1 as a possible D gene (5 bases). Trimming shortened V by 3 bases and J by 3 bases, and 10 bases separated the two germline ends. The CDR3 consists of 13 residues. Germline CDR1 SGDLS, CDR2 YYNGEE. DNA for the CDR3: TGTGCCAGCAGCGCCGGACACGGCTACGAGCAGTACTTC. Translating it yields CASSAGHGYEQYF.

The chain uses TRBV18 and TRBJ2-7; 11 bases match TRBD2. From germline, CDR1 is KGHSH and CDR2 LQKENI. This CDR3 is 14 amino acids long. V lost 3 bases and J lost 4; bases outside the gene matches: 2. CDR3 sequence (DNA): TGTGCCAGCTCACCGGCTAGCGGGAGGTACGAGCAGTACTTC. Its protein product is CASSPASGRYEQYF.

The chain employs TRBV2 and TRBJ1-1, with 10 positions matching TRBD1. The germline V gene has CDR1 SNHLY and CDR2 FYNNEI. There are 15 residues in the CDR3. V shed 7 bases and J 3 bases; nucleotides not matched to a gene: 8. The CDR3 loop reads CASTPDRGPYTEAFF. CDR3 in DNA: TGTGCCAGCACTCCCGACAGGGGGCCGTACACTGAAGCTTTCTTT.

This clone was picked up one time. Other DNA sequences of this sample code for an identical CDR3. The V call is TRBV7-3, the J call TRBJ2-1; 8 nucleotides match TRBD2. V trimming: 5 bases; J trimming: 7 bases; junction bases outside the gene matches: 4. The CDR3 has 13 residues. Per the germline V gene, CDR1 is SGHTA and CDR2 is FQGTGA. The CDR3 here is CASSPSGSNEQFF. The CDR3 DNA sequence: TGTGCCAGCAGCCCCAGCGGGAGTAATGAGCAGTTCTTC.

The CDR3 nucleotides read TGCGCCAGCAGCCAACTACTAGCGGGAGAGGGAGATACGCAGTATTTT. Translating it yields CASSQLLAGEGDTQYF. The chain carries TRBV4-3 and TRBJ2-3; 11 bases match TRBD2. CDR1 and CDR2 (germline): LGHNA, YSLEER. The CDR3 contains 16 residues. The V segment lost 2 bases and the J segment 5 bases; nucleotides outside the gene matches: 6.

The V call is TRBV18, the J call TRBJ2-2; D perhaps matches TRBD2 (5 bases). From germline, CDR1 is KGHSH and CDR2 LQKENI. The CDR3 contains 16 residues. V lost 4 bases to trimming and J lost 0 bases, with 12 bases between them. CDR3 amino acids: CASSQVATANTGELFF. In DNA, the CDR3 is TGTGCCAGCTCACAGGTAGCGACCGCGAACACCGGGGAGCTGTTTTTT. The whole variable domain, remainder taken from reference TRBV18 and TRBJ2-2, is NAGVMQNPRHLVRRRGQEARLRCSPMKGHSHVYWYRQLPEEGLKFMVYLQKENIIDESGMPKERFSAEFPKEGPSILRIQQVVRGDSAAYFCASSQVATANTGELFFGEGSRLTVL.

The rearrangement links TRBV5-1 to TRBJ1-2; 8 bases map to TRBD1. The CDR3 has 14 amino acids. From germline, CDR1 is SGHRS and CDR2 YFSETQ. With 0 bases clipped from V and 4 bases from J, the junction kept 2 bases outside the gene matches. The CDR3 sequence is CASSLGDRSYGYTF. CDR3 sequence (DNA): TGCGCCAGCAGCTTGGGGGACAGGAGCTATGGCTACACCTTC.

The V and J genes are TRBV6-5 and TRBJ1-2; 10 positions match TRBD1. V lost 2 bases to trimming and J lost 4 bases; unmatched junction nucleotides: 4. The CDR3 has 15 amino acids. The germline V gene has CDR1 MNHEY and CDR2 SVGAGI. CDR3 nucleotide sequence: TGTGCCAGCAGTTACACGACAGGGGGCGGCTATGGCTACACCTTC. Translating gives CASSYTTGGGYGYTF.

This chain joins TRBV9 and TRBJ1-1; 11 nucleotides agree with TRBD1. Germline values: CDR1 SGDLS, CDR2 YYNGEE. V shed 3 bases, J shed 1 base, and the junction held 5 bases outside the gene matches. The CDR3 length is 16 residues. CDR3 residues: CASSGTGGRGNTEAFF. CDR3 nucleotide sequence: TGTGCCAGCAGCGGGACAGGGGGCCGGGGGAACACTGAAGCTTTCTTT.

The chain has TRBV6-5 and TRBJ1-1; TRBD1 matches 11 bases. CDR1 MNHEY and CDR2 SVGAGI come from the germline V gene. Trimming at V came to 2 bases and at J to 8 bases, leaving 10 bases not matched to a gene. There are 16 residues in the CDR3. The CDR3 coding sequence is TGTGCCAGCAGTTACCTAATTCCGGGACAGGGGGTCGAAGCTTTCTTT. The encoded protein is CASSYLIPGQGVEAFF.

In its sample, this clone was seen a few times. The chain employs TRBV7-3 and TRBJ1-2; 8 bases match TRBD1. CDR1 SGHTA and CDR2 FQGTGA come from the germline V gene. The CDR3 is 13 residues long. The trim removed 5 bases at V and 9 bases at J, leaving 8 bases unmatched. The chain's CDR3 is CASSPGQGRSYTF. CDR3 DNA sequence: TGTGCCAGCAGCCCTGGACAGGGACGGAGCTACACCTTC.

In its sample, this clone was seen once. The chain joins TRBV12-5 to TRBJ1-3; 12 nucleotides line up with TRBD1. J gave up 1 base and V 5 bases, and 6 bases lay outside the gene matches. CDR3 length: 17 amino acids. The germline V gene has CDR1 LGHNT and CDR2 FRNRAP. For the CDR3, the DNA is TGTGCTAGTGGTCCGAGGGGACAGGGGGCTTCTGGAAACACCATATATTTT. Translating it yields CASGPRGQGASGNTIYF.

V usage is TRBV6-7 and J usage is TRBJ1-2, with D possibly being TRBD1 (6 bases). TRBV6-7 counts as an open reading frame of uncertain function. The ends were cut back, 1 base at V and 2 bases at J, with 17 bases in the middle. The CDR3 is 17 amino acids. The CDR3 DNA follows: TGTGCCAGCAGTTACTTGACGCCTTTAGGGGGAAACTATGGCTACACCTTC. It encodes CASSYLTPLGGNYGYTF.

This clone was detected once. The chain combines TRBV5-1 with TRBJ2-1; 7 nucleotides match TRBD2. V dropped 4 bases and J dropped 6; count of bases not matched to a gene: 4. Germline CDR1 SGHRS, CDR2 YFSETQ. The CDR3 sequence is 13 residues long. In nucleotides, the CDR3 is TGCGCCAGCAGCGGGGAGGGAGGCAATGAGCAGTTCTTC. The encoded protein is CASSGEGGNEQFF.

This clone is a singleton in its sample. This chain links TRBV6-4 with TRBJ2-1; 11 nucleotides line up with TRBD2. The CDR3 has 15 residues. The V segment lost 5 bases and the J segment 5 bases; nucleotides outside the gene matches: 5. Germline V CDR1 and CDR2: MRHNA, SNTAGT. CDR3 nucleotides: TGTGCCAGCAGTCAACAGGGACTAGCGGACAATGAGCAGTTCTTC. This translates into CASSQQGLADNEQFF.

J is TRBJ2-5 and V is TRBV30, with TRBD2 matching over 10 bases. This CDR3 is built from 14 residues. CDR1 is GTSNPN, CDR2 SVGIG, per germline (reference sequence). V dropped 0 bases and J dropped 6; count of bases not matched to a gene: 4. This CDR3 reads CAWSVSSGRKTQYF. CDR3 sequence (DNA): TGTGCCTGGAGTGTATCTAGCGGGAGAAAGACCCAGTACTTC. Combining the CDR3 with reference TRBV30 and TRBJ2-5 gives the whole variable domain SQTIHQWPATLVQPVGSPLSLECTVEGTSNPNLYWYRQAAGRGLQLLFYSVGIGQISSEVPQNLSASRPQDRQFILSSKKLLLSDSGFYLCAWSVSSGRKTQYFGPGTRLLVL.

CDR3 in DNA: TGTGCCTGGGAGACTGAGGGTATTCACGGCTATGGCTACACCTTC. It is translated as CAWETEGIHGYGYTF. This chain links TRBV30 with TRBJ1-2; D is ambiguous. V was cut by 5 bases and J by 4 bases, with 20 bases left in between. Per the germline V gene, CDR1 is GTSNPN and CDR2 is SVGIG (reference sequence). This CDR3 is built from 15 residues.

This chain uses TRBV5-5 with TRBJ1-6, with 8 bases identical to TRBD1. Germline-derived CDR1 and CDR2 are SGHKS and YYEKEE (reference sequence). J was trimmed by 10 bases and V by 5 bases; bases with no gene match: 8. The CDR3 runs 14 residues. In DNA, the CDR3 is TGTGCCAGCAGGTTCGGACAGGGCGGCTCACCCCTCCACTTT. Translating it yields CASRFGQGGSPLHF.

This clone was observed a single time. This chain links TRBV30 with TRBJ1-1; 7 bases line up with TRBD1. This CDR3 is built from 15 residues. Germline assignment: CDR1 GTSNPN and CDR2 SVGIG (reference sequence). The ends lost 4 bases at V and 4 bases at J; junction bases unmatched: 12. The CDR3 is CAWIGQGVRGTEAFF. CDR3 sequence (DNA): TGTGCCTGGATAGGTCAGGGGGTTCGTGGCACTGAAGCTTTCTTT.

The chain is built from TRBV14 and TRBJ2-1, with 9 bases lining up with TRBD2. The germline gives CDR1 SGHDN, CDR2 FVKESK. The CDR3 spans 15 residues. The V segment lost 6 bases and the J segment 3 bases; nucleotides outside the gene matches: 6. CDR3 sequence (DNA): TGTGCCAGCAGTCACCTAGCGGGGATCTACAATGAGCAGTTCTTC. The encoded protein is CASSHLAGIYNEQFF. Complete variable domain (other parts from reference TRBV14 and TRBJ2-1): EAGVTQFPSHSVIEKGQTVTLRCDPISGHDNLYWYRRVMGKEIKFLLHFVKESKQDESGMPNNRFLAERTGGTYSTLKVQPAELEDSGVYFCASSHLAGIYNEQFFGPGTRLTVL.

The genes are TRBV2 and TRBJ2-1; TRBD1 aligns across 9 bases. The CDR3 has 11 residues. V was clipped by 6 bases and J by 15 bases; unmatched bases: 6. The germline CDR1 and CDR2 sequences are SNHLY and FYNNEI. Here the CDR3 DNA reads TGTGCCAGCAGAGGGACAGGGTCGGCGTTCTTC. The encoded protein is CASRGTGSAFF.

The chain uses TRBV13 and TRBJ2-1; 7 positions agree with TRBD1. Germline V gene lookup returns CDR1 PRHDT and CDR2 FYEKMQ (reference sequence). CDR3 length equals 14 residues. Trimming at V came to 4 bases and at J to 3 bases, leaving 3 bases not matched to a gene. CDR3 nucleotide sequence: TGTGCCAGCAGCTACAACAGGGGCTACAATGAGCAGTTCTTC. Translation gives CASSYNRGYNEQFF.